This T cell receptor beta chain was retrieved from a study of cytomegalovirus exposure and HLA in healthy donors. This CDR3 is built from 12 residues. CDR1 is SGHDT and CDR2 is YYEEEE in the germline V gene. Use of 60 Vbeta and 13 Jbeta primers characterized the PCR. Sequencing was performed with immunoSEQ multiplex PCR; in TCRdb, only in-frame clones are kept and a portion is missing. The table for this sample gives about 110,000 clones. The V call is TRBV5-6, the J call TRBJ1-3, with D maybe TRBD1 (5 bases). This TCR came from a young man in good health and CMV-seronegative. Sequencing input: PBMCs. The CDR3 DNA follows: TGTGCAGCCGGGGGGTCTGGAAACACCATATATTTT. Protein sequence: CAAGGSGNTIYF.